This paragraph covers one T cell receptor (beta chain) sequence. The data originate from a study of blood T cell repertoires in COVID-19. At the level of the study: Researchers got acute and convalescent COVID-19 samples from the United States, Italy and Spain. Sources were T cells, B-cell-depleted T cells, or PBMCs; the material itself was cDNA or gDNA.

In germline, CDR1 is LNHDA, CDR2 SQIVND (reference sequence). V was shortened by 6 bases and J by 7 bases, with 16 bases between the two germline ends. This CDR3 region has 15 residues. Per the original data handling: Reference gene primers were amplified, and this amplification served to estimate nucleated cell counts. Generated by immunoSEQ multiplex PCR, the TCRdb table keeps only in-frame clones and is missing some. The D gene and trimming were derived from the DNA, and the V and J assignments and clone size from that table. The sample holds about 160,000 clones, roughly 80% seen once. The sequencing sample was made of peripheral blood. This chain joins TRBV19 and TRBJ1-6, with a possible D match to TRBD1 (6 bases). This TCR came from a man in his sixties or seventies with acute or convalescent COVID-19. The CDR3 protein is CASSDRSGANSPLHF. CDR3 nucleotides: TGTGCCAGTAGCGACCGATCAGGGGCAAATTCACCCCTCCACTTT.